The T cell receptor (beta chain) under discussion was sequenced for a study of T-cell memory formation after mild COVID-19. TCRdb fed the 5' RACE reads into MiXCR, producing one record per CDR3 protein. The sample holds some 440,000 distinct CDR3 sequences, 20% to 30% seen once. CDR1 and CDR2 from the germline V gene are KGHDR and SFDVKD. CDR3 length: 13 residues. V gave up 7 bases and J gave up 5 bases; unmatched junction bases: 4. The sequenced sample was PBMCs or a T cell subset sorted from them (not recorded which). The TCR sequence derives from an adult woman who had mild COVID-19 (a few samples of this study predate the infection). Cell type and time point are not known. The V and J genes are TRBV24-1 and TRBJ2-7; 10 nucleotides match TRBD2. CDR3 nucleotides: TGTGCCACCAGGGCTAGCGGGAGCAACGAGCAGTACTTC. It specifies CATRASGSNEQYF.